This TCR beta chain is from a study of T cells after yellow fever vaccination. Study details: Those fractions that held only low numbers of cells were prepared using the SMART-Seq v4 Ultra Low Input RNA kit. Notes on the study in general: Just a small share of clonotypes turned up in the CD4 compartment as well as the CD8 compartment. Reappearance after the booster was observed for most primary-vaccination clones (roughly 95% CD4, roughly 88% CD8).

UMIs were added to TCR cDNA along with a universal primer site when it was made by 5'RACE template switching. In TCRdb, the 5' RACE reads were re-called with MiXCR into one record per CDR3 protein. The sample has a few hundred thousand distinct CDR3 sequences, roughly 6.8% seen once. This clonotype was picked up a small number of times. What it binds is unknown. Trimming shortened V by 5 bases and J by 7 bases, and 9 bases separated the two germline ends. Germline CDR1 is SGHTA and CDR2 is FQGTGA. This CDR3 comprises 13 residues. The sample was PBMCs, taken more than 35 days after the first yellow fever vaccination. The chain has TRBV7-3 and TRBJ1-6, with no clear D. This receptor was taken from a man aged 18-30 years who received the YFV17D yellow fever vaccine. CDR3 protein: CASSRLLNSPLHF. The CDR3 DNA reads as TGTGCCAGCAGCCGACTCCTAAATTCACCCCTCCACTTT.